This T cell receptor (beta chain) was recorded in a study of T-cell memory formation after mild COVID-19. Points on this clonotype: Its antigen is undetermined.

V was clipped by 2 bases and J by 5 bases, with 9 bases between them. This CDR3 contains 14 residues. Per the germline V gene, CDR1 is MGHDK and CDR2 is SYGVNS. Notes on the study in general: Among CD4+ contracting clones, most were CM and EM, and CD8+ ones EMRA. Day 15 to 85 contractors were CD4/CD8 balanced; later expanders leaned CD4+.

TCRdb re-derived calls from the 5' RACE reads in MiXCR, one entry per CDR3 protein. The sample has 180,000 or so distinct CDR3 sequences, around a tenth seen once. The source is a man younger than 35 who had mild COVID-19 (a few samples of this study predate the infection). Cell type and time point are not known. Sequencing was carried out using PBMCs or a T cell subset sorted from them (not recorded which). The V and J genes are TRBV25-1 and TRBJ1-4; possible D gene TRBD1, 5 bases. This chain's CDR3 is CASSEQGLNEKLFF. CDR3 bases: TGTGCCAGCAGTGAACAGGGTCTCAATGAAAAACTGTTTTTT. Filled out from reference TRBV25-1 and TRBJ1-4, the complete variable domain reads EADIYQTPRYLVIGTGKKITLECSQTMGHDKMYWYQQDPGMELHLIHYSYGVNSTEKGDLSSESTVSRIRTEHFPLTLESARPSHTSQYLCASSEQGLNEKLFFGSGTQLSVL.